One T cell receptor beta chain is described in this entry. Preparation of the TCRbeta library involved a method that used unique molecular identifiers. TCRdb re-analysed the PCR reads in MiXCR, keeping a single row per CDR3 protein. This sample has about 500,000 distinct CDR3 sequences, with approximately 30% found just once. Germline V lookup: CDR1 SGHTA, CDR2 FQGNSA. Trimming left V 2 bases short and J 8 bases short, with 18 bases between. The CDR3 is 16 residues long. These data originate in a study of T-cell reconstitution after alpha-beta-depleted transplantation in children. Sample: PBMCs from the stem cell graft donor, taken from the stem cell graft. The clonotype comes from a human donor who donated a stem cell graft to a child with aplastic anemia. J is TRBJ2-2 and V is TRBV7-2; a possible D gene is TRBD2 (5 bases). This chain's CDR3 is CASSLRRVLPGGELFF. Written as DNA, the CDR3 is TGTGCCAGCAGCTTAAGGCGGGTCTTGCCCGGGGGGGAGCTGTTTTTT.